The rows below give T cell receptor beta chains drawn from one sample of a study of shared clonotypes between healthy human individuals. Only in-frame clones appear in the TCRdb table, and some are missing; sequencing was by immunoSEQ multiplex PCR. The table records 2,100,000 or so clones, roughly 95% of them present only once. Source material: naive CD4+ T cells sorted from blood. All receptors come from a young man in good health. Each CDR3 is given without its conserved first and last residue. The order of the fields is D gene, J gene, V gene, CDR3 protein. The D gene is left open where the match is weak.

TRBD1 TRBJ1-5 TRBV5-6 ASSGGTGGPNQPQH
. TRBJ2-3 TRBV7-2 ASSLGTPGDTQY
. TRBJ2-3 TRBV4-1 ASSQGPDTQY
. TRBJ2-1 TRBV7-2 ASSLGPAPDHNEQF
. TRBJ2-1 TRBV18 ASSSTVDEQF
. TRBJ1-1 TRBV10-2 ASTPEPGTEAF
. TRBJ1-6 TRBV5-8 ASSFTGSASYNSPLH
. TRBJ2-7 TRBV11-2 ASSSLRVPEQY
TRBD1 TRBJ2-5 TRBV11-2 ASSLATGIQETQY
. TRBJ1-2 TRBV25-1 ASSPPGIWGYT
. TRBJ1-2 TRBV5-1 ASSPRRNYGYT
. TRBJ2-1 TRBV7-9 ASSLSGGQGNEQF
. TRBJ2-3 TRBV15 ATSRDPRPDTQY
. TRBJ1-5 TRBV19 ASSDWGQPQH
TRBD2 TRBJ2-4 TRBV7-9 ASSLVRLAKNIQY
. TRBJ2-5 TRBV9 ASSRGDPETQY
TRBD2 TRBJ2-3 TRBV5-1 ASSGAGGPTDTQY
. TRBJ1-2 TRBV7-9 ATLLAKDTKNYGYT
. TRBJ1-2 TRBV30 AWSVNVAGGYT
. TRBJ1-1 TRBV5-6 ASRGQFLMNTEAF
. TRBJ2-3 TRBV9 ASSAMAVASTDTQY
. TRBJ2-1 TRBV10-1 ASSESVQYNEQF
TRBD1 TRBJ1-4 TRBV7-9 ASSPPTGKLF
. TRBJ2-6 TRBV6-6 ASSYAESGANVLT
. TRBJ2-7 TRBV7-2 ASSQVGFSSYEQY
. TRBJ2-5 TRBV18 ASSPWPEETQY
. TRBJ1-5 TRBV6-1 ASSDRGYNQPQH
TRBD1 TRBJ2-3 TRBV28 ASSEKTGTTDTQY
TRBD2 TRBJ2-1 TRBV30 AWTGLAGGEQF
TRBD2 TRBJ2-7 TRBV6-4 ASSTSGRTYEQY
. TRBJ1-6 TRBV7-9 ASSLAGARGSPLH
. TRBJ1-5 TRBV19 ASSIAGSYQH
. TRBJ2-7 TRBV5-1 ASSLEMAFSHEQY
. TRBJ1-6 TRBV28 ASTPGAGYNSPLH
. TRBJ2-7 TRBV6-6 ASSYSNAYEQY
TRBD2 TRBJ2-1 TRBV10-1 ASSESGRTVNEQF
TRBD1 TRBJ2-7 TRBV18 ASSPDRAAYEQY
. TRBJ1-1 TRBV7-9 ASSLAVGNTEAF
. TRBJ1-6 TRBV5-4 ASSFSPDFGRNSPLH
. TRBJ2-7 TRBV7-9 ASSPGNSYEQY
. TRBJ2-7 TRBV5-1 ASSSGLGQGIYEQY
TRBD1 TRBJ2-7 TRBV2 ASRSGQASYEQY
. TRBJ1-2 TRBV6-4 ASSAGSYGYT
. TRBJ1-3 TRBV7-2 ASSLGVGSGNTIY
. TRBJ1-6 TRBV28 ASRGQGYNSPLH
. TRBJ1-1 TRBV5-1 ASSWVVGAASEAF
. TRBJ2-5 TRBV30 AWSAPRAGRETQY